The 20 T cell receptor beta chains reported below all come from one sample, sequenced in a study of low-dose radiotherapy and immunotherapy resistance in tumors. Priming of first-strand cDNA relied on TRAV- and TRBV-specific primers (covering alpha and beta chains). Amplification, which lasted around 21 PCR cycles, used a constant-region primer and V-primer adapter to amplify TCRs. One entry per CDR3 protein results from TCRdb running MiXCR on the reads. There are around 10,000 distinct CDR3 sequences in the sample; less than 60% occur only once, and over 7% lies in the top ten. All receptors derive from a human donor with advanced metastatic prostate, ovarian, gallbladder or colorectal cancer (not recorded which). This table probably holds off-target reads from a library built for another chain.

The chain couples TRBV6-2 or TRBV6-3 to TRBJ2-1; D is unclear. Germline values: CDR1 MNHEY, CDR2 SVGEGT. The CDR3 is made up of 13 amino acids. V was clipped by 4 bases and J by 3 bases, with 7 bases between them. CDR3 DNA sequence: TGTGCCAGCAGTTTTAACAGCTACAATGAGCAGTTCTTC. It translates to CASSFNSYNEQFF.

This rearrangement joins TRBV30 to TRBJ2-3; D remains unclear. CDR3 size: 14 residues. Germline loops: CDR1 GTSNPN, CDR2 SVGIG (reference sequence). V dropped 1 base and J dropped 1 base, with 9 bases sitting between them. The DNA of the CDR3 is TGTGCCTGGAGTGGTGGGGTGGGCACAGATACGCAGTATTTT. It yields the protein CAWSGGVGTDTQYF.

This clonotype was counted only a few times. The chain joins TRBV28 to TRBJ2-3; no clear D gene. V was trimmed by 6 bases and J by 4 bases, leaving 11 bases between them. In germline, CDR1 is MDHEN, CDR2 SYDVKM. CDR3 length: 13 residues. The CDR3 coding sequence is TGTGCCAGCAGCTACGCGAGCGCAGATACGCAGTATTTT. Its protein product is CASSYASADTQYF. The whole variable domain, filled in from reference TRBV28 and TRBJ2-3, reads DVKVTQSSRYLVKRTGEKVFLECVQDMDHENMFWYRQDPGLGLRLIYFSYDVKMKEKGDIPEGYSVSREKKERFSLILESASTNQTSMYLCASSYASADTQYFGPGTRLTVL.

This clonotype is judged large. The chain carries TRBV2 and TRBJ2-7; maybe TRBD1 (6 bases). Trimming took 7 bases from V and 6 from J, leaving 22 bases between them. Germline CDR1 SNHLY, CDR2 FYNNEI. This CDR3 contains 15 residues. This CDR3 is CASNPGVRAGVEQYF. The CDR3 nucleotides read TGTGCCAGCAACCCCGGGGTCCGGGCAGGGGTCGAGCAGTACTTC.

CDR3 coding DNA: TGCAGTGCTAGATCAGACTCCTACAATGAGCAGTTCTTC. Protein product: CSARSDSYNEQFF. The gene calls are TRBV20-1 and TRBJ2-1; D remains unclear. Germline lookup yields CDR1 DFQATT and CDR2 SNEGSKA (reference sequence). V lost 2 bases and J lost 0, with 5 bases in between. The CDR3 totals 13 residues.

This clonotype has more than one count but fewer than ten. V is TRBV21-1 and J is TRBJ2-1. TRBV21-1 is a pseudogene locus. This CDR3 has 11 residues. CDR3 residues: CASSLHGEQFF. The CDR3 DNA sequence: TGTGCCAGCAGCCTCCATGGTGAGCAGTTCTTC.

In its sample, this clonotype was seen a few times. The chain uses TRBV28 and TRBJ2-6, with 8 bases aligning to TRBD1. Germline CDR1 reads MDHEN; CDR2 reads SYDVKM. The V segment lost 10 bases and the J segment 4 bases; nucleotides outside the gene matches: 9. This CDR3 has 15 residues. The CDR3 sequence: CATLDRASGANVLTF. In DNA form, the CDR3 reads TGTGCCACCCTGGACAGGGCTTCAGGGGCCAACGTCCTGACTTTC. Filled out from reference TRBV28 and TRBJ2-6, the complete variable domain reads DVKVTQSSRYLVKRTGEKVFLECVQDMDHENMFWYRQDPGLGLRLIYFSYDVKMKEKGDIPEGYSVSREKKERFSLILESASTNQTSMYLCATLDRASGANVLTFGAGSRLTVL.

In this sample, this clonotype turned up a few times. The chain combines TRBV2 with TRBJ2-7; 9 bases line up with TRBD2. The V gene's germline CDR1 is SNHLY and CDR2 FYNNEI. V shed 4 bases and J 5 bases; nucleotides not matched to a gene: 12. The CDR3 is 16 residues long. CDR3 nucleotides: TGTGCCAGCAGTGTTTCGGGCCTAGCGGGGTTGAACGAGCAGTACTTC. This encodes CASSVSGLAGLNEQYF.

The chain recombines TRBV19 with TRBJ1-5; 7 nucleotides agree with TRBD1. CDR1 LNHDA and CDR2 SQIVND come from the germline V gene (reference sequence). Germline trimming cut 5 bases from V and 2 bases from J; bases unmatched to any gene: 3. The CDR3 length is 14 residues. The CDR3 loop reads CASSAGTGNQPQHF. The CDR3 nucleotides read TGTGCCAGTAGTGCCGGGACAGGCAATCAGCCCCAGCATTTT. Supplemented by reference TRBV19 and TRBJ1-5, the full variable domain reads DGGITQSPKYLFRKEGQNVTLSCEQNLNHDAMYWYRQDPGQGLRLIYYSQIVNDFQKGDIAEGYSVSREKKESFPLTVTSAQKNPTAFYLCASSAGTGNQPQHFGDGTRLSIL.

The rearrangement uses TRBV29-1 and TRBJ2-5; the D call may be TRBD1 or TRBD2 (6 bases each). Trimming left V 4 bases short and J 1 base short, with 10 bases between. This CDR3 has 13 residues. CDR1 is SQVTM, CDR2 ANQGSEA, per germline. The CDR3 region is CSVARGLQETQYF. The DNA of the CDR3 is TGCAGCGTTGCCAGGGGACTCCAAGAGACCCAGTACTTC.

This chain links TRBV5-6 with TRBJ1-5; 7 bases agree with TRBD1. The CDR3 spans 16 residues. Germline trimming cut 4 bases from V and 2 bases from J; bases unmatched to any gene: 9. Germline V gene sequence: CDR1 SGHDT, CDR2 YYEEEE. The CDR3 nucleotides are TGTGCCAGCAGCAGACTGGACGGGACAGGCAATCAGCCCCAGCATTTT. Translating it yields CASSRLDGTGNQPQHF. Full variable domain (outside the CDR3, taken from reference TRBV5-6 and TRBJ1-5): DAGVTQSPTHLIKTRGQQVTLRCSPKSGHDTVSWYQQALGQGPQFIFQYYEEEERQRGNFPDRFSGHQFPNYSSELNVNALLLGDSALYLCASSRLDGTGNQPQHFGDGTRLSIL.

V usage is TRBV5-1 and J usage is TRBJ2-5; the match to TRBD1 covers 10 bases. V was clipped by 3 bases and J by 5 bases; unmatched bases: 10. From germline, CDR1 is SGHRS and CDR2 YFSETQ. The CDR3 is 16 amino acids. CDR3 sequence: CASSSNGQGVGETQYF. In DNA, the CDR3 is TGCGCCAGCAGCTCAAACGGACAGGGGGTAGGGGAGACCCAGTACTTC. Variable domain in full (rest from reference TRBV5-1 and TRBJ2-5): KAGVTQTPRYLIKTRGQQVTLSCSPISGHRSVSWYQQTPGQGLQFLFEYFSETQRNKGNFPGRFSGRQFSNSRSEMNVSTLELGDSALYLCASSSNGQGVGETQYFGPGTRLLVL.

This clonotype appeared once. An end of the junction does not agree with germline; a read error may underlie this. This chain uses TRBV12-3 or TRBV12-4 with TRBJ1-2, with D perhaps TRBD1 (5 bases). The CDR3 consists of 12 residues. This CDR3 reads CASSLAGTDSSF. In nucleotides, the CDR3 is TGTGCCAGCAGTTTAGCCGGGACCGACTCCTCCTTC.

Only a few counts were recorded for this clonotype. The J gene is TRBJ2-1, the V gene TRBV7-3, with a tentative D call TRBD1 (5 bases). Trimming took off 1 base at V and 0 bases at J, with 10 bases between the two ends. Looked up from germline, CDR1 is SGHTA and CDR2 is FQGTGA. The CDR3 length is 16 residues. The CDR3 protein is CASSLSRDSSYNEQFF. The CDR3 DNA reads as TGTGCCAGCAGCTTAAGCAGGGATAGCTCCTACAATGAGCAGTTCTTC.

The CDR3 spells CSARDRGGGRETQYF. The CDR3 DNA is TGCAGTGCTAGAGATCGGGGCGGGGGCCGGGAGACCCAGTACTTC. J is TRBJ2-5 and V is TRBV20-1; D might be TRBD2 (7 bases). Trimming took 0 bases from V and 5 from J, leaving 16 bases between them. From germline, CDR1 is DFQATT and CDR2 SNEGSKA (reference sequence). There are 15 residues in the CDR3.

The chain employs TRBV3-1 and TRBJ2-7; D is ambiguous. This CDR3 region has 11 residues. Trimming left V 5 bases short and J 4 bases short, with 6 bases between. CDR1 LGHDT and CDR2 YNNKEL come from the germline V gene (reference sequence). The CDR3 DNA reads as TGTGCCAGCAGCAACGCGTACGAGCAGTACTTC. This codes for CASSNAYEQYF.

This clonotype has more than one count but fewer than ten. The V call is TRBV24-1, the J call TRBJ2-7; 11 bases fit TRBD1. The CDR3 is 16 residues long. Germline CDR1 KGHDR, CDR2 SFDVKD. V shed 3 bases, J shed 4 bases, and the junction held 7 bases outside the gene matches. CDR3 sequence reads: CATSDGRTGGLYEQYF. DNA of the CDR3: TGTGCCACCAGTGATGGGAGGACAGGGGGCTTGTACGAGCAGTACTTC.

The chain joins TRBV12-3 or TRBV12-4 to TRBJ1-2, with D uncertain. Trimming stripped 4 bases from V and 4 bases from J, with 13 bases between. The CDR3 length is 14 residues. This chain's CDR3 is CASSSVGGAYGYTF. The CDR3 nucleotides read TGTGCCAGCAGTTCGGTAGGAGGAGCCTATGGCTACACCTTC.

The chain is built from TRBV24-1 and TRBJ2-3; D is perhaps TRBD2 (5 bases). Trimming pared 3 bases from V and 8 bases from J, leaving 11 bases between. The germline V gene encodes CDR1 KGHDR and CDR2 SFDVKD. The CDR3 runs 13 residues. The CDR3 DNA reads TGTGCCACCAGTGATCGGGGTCTCGGTACGCAGTATTTT. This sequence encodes CATSDRGLGTQYF.

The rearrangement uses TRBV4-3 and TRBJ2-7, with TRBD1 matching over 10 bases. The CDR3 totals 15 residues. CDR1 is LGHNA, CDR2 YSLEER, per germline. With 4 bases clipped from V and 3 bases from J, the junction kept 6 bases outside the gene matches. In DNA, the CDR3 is TGCGCCAGCAGCCTCCGGGACAGGGGAGGCTACGAGCAGTACTTC. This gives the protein CASSLRDRGGYEQYF.